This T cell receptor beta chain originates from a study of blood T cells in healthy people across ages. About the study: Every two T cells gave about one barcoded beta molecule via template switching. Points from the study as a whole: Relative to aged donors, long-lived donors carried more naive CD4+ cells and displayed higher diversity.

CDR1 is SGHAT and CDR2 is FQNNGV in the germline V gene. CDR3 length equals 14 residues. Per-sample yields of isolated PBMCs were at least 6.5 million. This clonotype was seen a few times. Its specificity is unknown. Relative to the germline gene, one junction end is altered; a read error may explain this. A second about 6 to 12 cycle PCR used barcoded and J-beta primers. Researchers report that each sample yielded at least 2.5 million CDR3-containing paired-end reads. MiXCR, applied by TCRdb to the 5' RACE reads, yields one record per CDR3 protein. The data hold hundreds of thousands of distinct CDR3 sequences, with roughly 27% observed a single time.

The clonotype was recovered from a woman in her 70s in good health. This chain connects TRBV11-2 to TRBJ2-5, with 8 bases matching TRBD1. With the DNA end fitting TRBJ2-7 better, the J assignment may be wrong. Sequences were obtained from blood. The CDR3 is CAGSTRTGSDEQYF. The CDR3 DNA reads TGTGCCGGCAGCACCCGGACAGGGTCGGACGAGCAGTACTTC.